The 16 T cell receptor beta chains reported below all come from one sample, sequenced in a study of beta chain features in type 1 diabetes. General study results and limits: People with Type 1 diabetes carried modestly yet significantly shorter TCRB CDR3s in all four CD4+ subsets.

Reverse transcribing all isolated RNA meant expressed TCRB transcripts were sequenced. TCRdb keeps only in-frame clones here, not all; method: immunoSEQ multiplex PCR. The sample consists of about 160,000 clones, about 9% of them appearing once. For these TCRs, the target antigens are not known. The sequencing input was central memory CD4+ T cells from blood. The receptors originated from a woman younger than 35 with type 1 diabetes.

J is TRBJ2-6 and V is TRBV7-2; 9 bases agree with TRBD1. The V gene's germline CDR1 is SGHTA and CDR2 FQGNSA. J gave up 1 base and V 4 bases, and 8 bases lay outside the gene matches. The CDR3 loop spans 18 amino acids. This CDR3 reads CASSSAPTGGSGANVLTF. CDR3 coding DNA: TGTGCCAGCAGCTCCGCACCGACAGGGGGGTCTGGGGCCAACGTCCTGACTTTC.

This clone came up a few times. The chain's CDR3 is CASRGQGQIFELFF. The CDR3 DNA is TGTGCCAGCAGGGGACAGGGTCAGATATTCGAACTGTTTTTT. The J gene is TRBJ1-4, the V gene TRBV25-1, with 9 bases matching TRBD1. V was pared by 6 bases and J by 12 bases, with 11 bases of the junction left unmatched. CDR1 MGHDK and CDR2 SYGVNS come from the germline V gene. The CDR3 covers 14 residues.

This clone was counted only a few times. The chain carries TRBV5-1 and TRBJ2-3; D may be TRBD1 (6 bases). Germline values: CDR1 SGHRS, CDR2 YFSETQ. With 0 bases removed from V and 5 bases from J, the gap between germline ends came to 16 bases. The CDR3 contains 16 residues. DNA of the CDR3: TGCGCCAGCAGCTTGGCCGGGGCAGGGGCTCGAGATACGCAGTATTTT. Translating it yields CASSLAGAGARDTQYF.

This rearrangement joins TRBV2 to TRBJ1-2, with unresolved D. The CDR3 totals 12 residues. The germline CDR1 and CDR2 sequences are SNHLY and FYNNEI. Trimming left V 7 bases short and J 6 bases short, with 12 bases between. In DNA form, the CDR3 reads TGTGCCAGCAATGAGCGACTTGATGGCTACACCTTC. Translation: CASNERLDGYTF. Variable domain in full (rest from reference TRBV2 and TRBJ1-2): EPEVTQTPSHQVTQMGQEVILRCVPISNHLYFYWYRQILGQKVEFLVSFYNNEISEKSEIFDDQFSVERPDGSNFTLKIRSTKLEDSAMYFCASNERLDGYTFGSGTRLTVV.

This clone was detected a few times. This chain uses TRBV5-4 with TRBJ2-5; 11 nucleotides line up with TRBD2. This CDR3 has 13 amino acids. V shed 4 bases and J 5 bases; nucleotides not matched to a gene: 1. Germline V gene sequence: CDR1 SGHNT, CDR2 YYREEE (reference sequence). The CDR3 sequence: CASSIAGGETQYF. In DNA form, the CDR3 reads TGTGCCAGCAGCATAGCGGGGGGGGAGACCCAGTACTTC. Full variable domain (outside the CDR3, taken from reference TRBV5-4 and TRBJ2-5): ETGVTQSPTHLIKTRGQQVTLRCSSQSGHNTVSWYQQALGQGPQFIFQYYREEENGRGNFPPRFSGLQFPNYSSELNVNALELDDSALYLCASSIAGGETQYFGPGTRLLVL.

The chain combines TRBV27 with TRBJ2-7; D perhaps matches TRBD1 (6 bases). V was trimmed by 1 base and J by 0 bases, leaving 13 bases between them. Germline V gives CDR1 MNHEY, CDR2 SMNVEV (reference sequence). The CDR3 runs to 16 residues. CDR3 amino acids: CASSLWATGNSYEQYF. The CDR3 coding sequence is TGTGCCAGCAGTTTATGGGCCACAGGGAACTCCTACGAGCAGTACTTC.

V is TRBV9 and J is TRBJ1-1; 7 bases line up with TRBD1. J gave up 10 bases and V 4 bases, and 10 bases lay outside the gene matches. In germline, CDR1 is SGDLS, CDR2 YYNGEE. This CDR3 is 13 amino acids long. The CDR3 region is CASSRGTDGGAFF. In DNA, the CDR3 is TGTGCCAGCAGCCGGGGGACAGACGGGGGAGCTTTCTTT.

The CDR3: CAWSPRFDYGYTF. Here the CDR3 DNA reads TGTGCCTGGAGCCCGCGATTCGACTATGGCTACACCTTC. The chain carries TRBV30 and TRBJ1-2; unclear D gene. The CDR3 is 13 amino acids. The germline CDR1 and CDR2 sequences are GTSNPN and SVGIG (reference sequence). V shed 3 bases and J shed 3 bases, with 11 bases lying between them.

This clone was counted between two and nine times. The chain has TRBV18 and TRBJ2-7; a possible D gene is TRBD1 (5 bases). The V and J ends lost 6 bases and 1 base respectively, with 13 bases between them. The CDR3 covers 14 residues. From germline, CDR1 is KGHSH and CDR2 LQKENI. The CDR3 nucleotides are TGTGCCAGCTCCCCCGATACAGGATCCTACGAGCAGTACTTC. Protein product: CASSPDTGSYEQYF.

This clone appeared a few times. The CDR3 DNA reads TGTGCCAGCTCACCATCAGGGGGAACGAACTATGGCTACACCTTC. Translated: CASSPSGGTNYGYTF. The V call is TRBV18, the J call TRBJ1-2; 7 nucleotides agree with TRBD1. Germline V lookup: CDR1 KGHSH, CDR2 LQKENI. After removal of 2 bases from V and 2 bases from J, the junction contained 5 bases not matched to a gene. CDR3 length equals 15 residues.

This clone was seen more than once but under ten times. This rearrangement joins TRBV11-3 to TRBJ2-3; 9 bases are shared with TRBD1. V was clipped by 6 bases and J by 6 bases; unmatched bases: 10. Germline loops: CDR1 SGHNT, CDR2 YENEEA. The CDR3 runs 15 residues. The CDR3 DNA sequence: TGTGCCAGCAGACTTACCGGGACAGGGTTGGATACGCAGTATTTT. Translating it yields CASRLTGTGLDTQYF.

The rearrangement links TRBV6-1 to TRBJ2-7; 10 bases fit TRBD2. With V trimmed by 9 bases and J by 5 bases, 4 bases remained unmatched. Germline V CDR1 and CDR2: MNHNS, SASEGT. This CDR3 comprises 12 residues. CDR3 in amino acids: CASTLAGNEQYF. In DNA form, the CDR3 reads TGTGCCAGTACACTAGCGGGGAACGAGCAGTACTTC.

This rearrangement joins TRBV18 to TRBJ2-1, with TRBD2 matching over 12 bases. The CDR3 extends over 20 amino acids. J gave up 1 base and V 2 bases, and 12 bases lay outside the gene matches. CDR1 is KGHSH, CDR2 LQKENI, per germline. This CDR3 is CASSPRSPSGGADSYNEQFF. The CDR3 nucleotides are TGTGCCAGCTCACCAAGGAGTCCTAGCGGGGGGGCGGATTCCTACAATGAGCAGTTCTTC. Variable domain in full (rest from reference TRBV18 and TRBJ2-1): NAGVMQNPRHLVRRRGQEARLRCSPMKGHSHVYWYRQLPEEGLKFMVYLQKENIIDESGMPKERFSAEFPKEGPSILRIQQVVRGDSAAYFCASSPRSPSGGADSYNEQFFGPGTRLTVL.

The sample holds a few counts of this clone. This rearrangement joins TRBV25-1 to TRBJ1-1; D not certain. V lost 4 bases and J lost 7, with 16 bases in between. The CDR3 is 14 amino acids. The V gene's germline CDR1 is MGHDK and CDR2 SYGVNS. The CDR3 loop is CASSGTPGTFEAFF. The CDR3 DNA is TGTGCCAGCAGTGGTACTCCAGGTACCTTTGAAGCTTTCTTT. Full variable domain (remainder filled in from reference TRBV25-1 and TRBJ1-1): EADIYQTPRYLVIGTGKKITLECSQTMGHDKMYWYQQDPGMELHLIHYSYGVNSTEKGDLSSESTVSRIRTEHFPLTLESARPSHTSQYLCASSGTPGTFEAFFGQGTRLTVV.

The table lists this clone with a few counts. The rearrangement uses TRBV4-2 and TRBJ1-1; D is uncertain. Germline V gene data show CDR1 as LGHNA and CDR2 as YNFKEQ. The CDR3 contains 15 residues. V gave up 1 base and J gave up 0 bases, with 9 bases separating them. CDR3 residues: CASSQVRALNTEAFF. For the CDR3, the DNA is TGTGCCAGCAGCCAAGTGCGGGCCCTGAACACTGAAGCTTTCTTT.

This sequence joins TRBV5-6 and TRBJ1-2, with 8 bases fitting TRBD1. Germline CDR1 and CDR2: SGHDT and YYEEEE. The V gene end was trimmed by 4 bases and the J gene end by 4 bases; junction bases not matched to a gene: 9. CDR3 size: 15 residues. The CDR3 nucleotides are TGTGCCAGCAGCCTATGGGACAGGACTAGCTATGGCTACACCTTC. Its protein is CASSLWDRTSYGYTF.